This T cell receptor beta chain was identified during a study of blood T cell repertoires in COVID-19. TCRdb's table, derived via immunoSEQ multiplex PCR, lists solely in-frame clones and lacks some. The sample lists some 350,000 clones, approximately 87% occurring once. The germline CDR1 and CDR2 sequences are SGHRS and YFSETQ. V dropped 3 bases and J dropped 7 bases, with 8 bases sitting between them. CDR3 length: 12 amino acids. Followed over time, Seattle patients had been enrolled while infection was active. This TCR came from a woman between 50 and 59 years old with COVID-19, enrolled during active disease. V and J are TRBV5-1 and TRBJ2-1; D unclear. Sequenced input: peripheral blood. This chain's CDR3 is CASSWARNEQFF. The CDR3 coding sequence is TGCGCCAGCAGCTGGGCCAGGAATGAGCAGTTCTTC. Filled out from reference TRBV5-1 and TRBJ2-1, the complete variable domain reads KAGVTQTPRYLIKTRGQQVTLSCSPISGHRSVSWYQQTPGQGLQFLFEYFSETQRNKGNFPGRFSGRQFSNSRSEMNVSTLELGDSALYLCASSWARNEQFFGPGTRLTVL.